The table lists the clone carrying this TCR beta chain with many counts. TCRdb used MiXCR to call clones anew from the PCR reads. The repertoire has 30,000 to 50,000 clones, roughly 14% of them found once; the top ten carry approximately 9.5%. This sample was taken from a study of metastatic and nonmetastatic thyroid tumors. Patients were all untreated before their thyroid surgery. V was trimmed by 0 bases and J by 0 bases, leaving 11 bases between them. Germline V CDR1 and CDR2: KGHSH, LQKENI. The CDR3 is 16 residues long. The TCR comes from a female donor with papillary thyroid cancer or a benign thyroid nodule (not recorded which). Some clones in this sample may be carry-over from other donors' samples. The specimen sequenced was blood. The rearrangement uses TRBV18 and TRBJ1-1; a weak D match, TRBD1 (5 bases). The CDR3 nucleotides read TGTGCCAGCTCACCACCGCGACAGACGCTGAACACTGAAGCTTTCTTT. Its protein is CASSPPRQTLNTEAFF.